Listed below are T cell receptor beta chains from one sample, sequenced in a study of T-cell reconstitution after alpha-beta-depleted transplantation in children. TCRdb passed the PCR reads through MiXCR, listing each CDR3 protein once. The sample holds about 58,000 distinct CDR3 sequences, roughly 45% seen once. Sequenced material: PBMCs, mostly from graft donor cells, taken 360 days after TCRalphabeta/CD19-depleted stem cell transplant. The source is a male patient between 5 and 17 years old who had a stem cell transplant for acute lymphoblastic leukemia, so the T cells may come from the graft donor. Both conserved end residues are part of each CDR3. Fields, in order: D gene, clone size, V gene, J gene, CDR3 DNA, CDR3 protein. D genes are given only for firm matches. Expanded clones are given a class, and other clones once, few, many or no size at all.

d_gene: NA
abundance: NA
v_gene: TRBV29-1
j_gene: TRBJ1-3
CDR3nt: TGCAGCGTTGATGACGGGACGGCTTCCGGAAACACCATATATTTT
CDR3aa: CSVDDGTASGNTIYF

d_gene: NA
abundance: NA
v_gene: TRBV11-1
j_gene: TRBJ2-1
CDR3nt: TGTGCCAGCAGCTTCTCCGGCTTCAGCCGGGGGACCGTTAGGGCTAATGAGCAGTTCTTC
CDR3aa: CASSFSGFSRGTVRANEQFF

d_gene: NA
abundance: few
v_gene: TRBV5-4
j_gene: TRBJ2-6
CDR3nt: TGTGCCAGCAGCTTGGTCCTAGGAGCTGGGGCCAACGTCCTGACTTTC
CDR3aa: CASSLVLGAGANVLTF

d_gene: NA
abundance: NA
v_gene: TRBV7-3
j_gene: TRBJ1-1
CDR3nt: TGTGCCAGCAGCAGCACCCCTAATATACTGATGGGCACTGAAGCTTTCTTT
CDR3aa: CASSSTPNILMGTEAFF

d_gene: NA
abundance: NA
v_gene: TRBV25-1
j_gene: TRBJ2-5
CDR3nt: TGTGCCAGCAGTGAACCGCTTCGGGGAGAGACCCAGTACTTC
CDR3aa: CASSEPLRGETQYF

d_gene: NA
abundance: NA
v_gene: TRBV28
j_gene: TRBJ2-7
CDR3nt: TGTGCCAGCAGACCTCGGGAGAGCGTTTACGAGCAGTACTTC
CDR3aa: CASRPRESVYEQYF

d_gene: NA
abundance: NA
v_gene: TRBV2
j_gene: TRBJ2-3
CDR3nt: TGTGCCAGCAGTGAGGGCGACTTCACAGATACGCAGTATTTT
CDR3aa: CASSEGDFTDTQYF

d_gene: NA
abundance: few
v_gene: TRBV10-3
j_gene: TRBJ2-3
CDR3nt: TGTGCCATCCTTAGCGGTAGCACAGATACGCAGTATTTT
CDR3aa: CAILSGSTDTQYF

d_gene: NA
abundance: NA
v_gene: TRBV5-1
j_gene: TRBJ2-7
CDR3nt: TGCGCCAGCAGCTTAAGCGGGCAGGCCTACGAGCAGTACTTC
CDR3aa: CASSLSGQAYEQYF

d_gene: TRBD2
abundance: NA
v_gene: TRBV5-1
j_gene: TRBJ2-5
CDR3nt: TGCGCCAGCAGCTTTCTTACTAGCGAGGGAGAGACCCAGTACTTC
CDR3aa: CASSFLTSEGETQYF

d_gene: NA
abundance: NA
v_gene: TRBV9
j_gene: TRBJ2-3
CDR3nt: TGTGCCAGCAGTCTGAGGCAGGTCGGAGATACGCAGTATTTT
CDR3aa: CASSLRQVGDTQYF

d_gene: NA
abundance: NA
v_gene: TRBV12-3/TRBV12-4
j_gene: TRBJ2-6
CDR3nt: TGTGCCAGCAGTTTATCCTCGGGACCTGGGGCCAACGTCCTGACTTTC
CDR3aa: CASSLSSGPGANVLTF

d_gene: NA
abundance: NA
v_gene: TRBV29-1
j_gene: TRBJ2-7
CDR3nt: TGCAGCACAAGGGGGTGGGAGAACGAGCAGTACTTC
CDR3aa: CSTRGWENEQYF

d_gene: NA
abundance: NA
v_gene: TRBV5-6
j_gene: TRBJ2-3
CDR3nt: TGTGCCAGCAGCTTCTGGGACGGAAATGAGGATACGCAGTATTTT
CDR3aa: CASSFWDGNEDTQYF

d_gene: NA
abundance: few
v_gene: TRBV29-1
j_gene: TRBJ1-1
CDR3nt: TGCAGCGTTCTCGAGGAGATTTCCCCTGAAGCTTTCTTT
CDR3aa: CSVLEEISPEAFF

d_gene: TRBD1
abundance: NA
v_gene: TRBV6-1
j_gene: TRBJ1-2
CDR3nt: TGTGCCAGCAGCCAGACAGGGGTTGGTGGCTACACCTTC
CDR3aa: CASSQTGVGGYTF

d_gene: NA
abundance: NA
v_gene: TRBV6-2/TRBV6-3
j_gene: TRBJ1-1
CDR3nt: TGTGCCGGTTCCTTTAGGAACACTGAAGCTTTCTTT
CDR3aa: CAGSFRNTEAFF

d_gene: NA
abundance: NA
v_gene: TRBV20-1
j_gene: TRBJ2-7
CDR3nt: TGCAGTGCTAGTCGAGGCGACGAGCAGTACTTC
CDR3aa: CSASRGDEQYF

d_gene: TRBD2
abundance: few
v_gene: TRBV4-1
j_gene: TRBJ2-4
CDR3nt: TGCGCCAGCAGCCAAACCCGACTAGCGGGAGGACAAAACATTCAGTACTTC
CDR3aa: CASSQTRLAGGQNIQYF

d_gene: TRBD1
abundance: NA
v_gene: TRBV4-1
j_gene: TRBJ1-4
CDR3nt: TGCGCCAGCAGCCAACCGGGACAGGGGCTAAGGGAAAAACTGTTTTTT
CDR3aa: CASSQPGQGLREKLFF

d_gene: TRBD1
abundance: few
v_gene: TRBV6-2/TRBV6-3
j_gene: TRBJ2-2
CDR3nt: TGTGCCAGCAGTCCAGTTTTTGGGGGACAGCCACGGGAGCTGTTTTTT
CDR3aa: CASSPVFGGQPRELFF

d_gene: NA
abundance: NA
v_gene: TRBV4-1
j_gene: TRBJ2-7
CDR3nt: TGCGCCAGCAGCCCACGGGACTCCCGACGGGAGCAGTACTTC
CDR3aa: CASSPRDSRREQYF

d_gene: TRBD1
abundance: NA
v_gene: TRBV28
j_gene: TRBJ1-6
CDR3nt: TGTGCCAGCAGTTATAGACAGGGGGCGAGGTTCCCTTCACCCCTCCACTTT
CDR3aa: CASSYRQGARFPSPLHF

d_gene: TRBD2
abundance: NA
v_gene: TRBV24-1
j_gene: TRBJ2-1
CDR3nt: TGTGCCACCAGTGTAGGGAGACTAGCGGGAGGGGAGTACAATGAGCAGTTCTTC
CDR3aa: CATSVGRLAGGEYNEQFF

d_gene: NA
abundance: few
v_gene: TRBV5-1
j_gene: TRBJ2-1
CDR3nt: TGCGCCAGCAGCTTAGAGGGGAATGAGCAGTTCTTC
CDR3aa: CASSLEGNEQFF

d_gene: TRBD1
abundance: NA
v_gene: TRBV4-3
j_gene: TRBJ1-6
CDR3nt: TGCGCCAGCAGCCTTCTCCGGGACAGATGGAGTTCACCCCTCCACTTT
CDR3aa: CASSLLRDRWSSPLHF